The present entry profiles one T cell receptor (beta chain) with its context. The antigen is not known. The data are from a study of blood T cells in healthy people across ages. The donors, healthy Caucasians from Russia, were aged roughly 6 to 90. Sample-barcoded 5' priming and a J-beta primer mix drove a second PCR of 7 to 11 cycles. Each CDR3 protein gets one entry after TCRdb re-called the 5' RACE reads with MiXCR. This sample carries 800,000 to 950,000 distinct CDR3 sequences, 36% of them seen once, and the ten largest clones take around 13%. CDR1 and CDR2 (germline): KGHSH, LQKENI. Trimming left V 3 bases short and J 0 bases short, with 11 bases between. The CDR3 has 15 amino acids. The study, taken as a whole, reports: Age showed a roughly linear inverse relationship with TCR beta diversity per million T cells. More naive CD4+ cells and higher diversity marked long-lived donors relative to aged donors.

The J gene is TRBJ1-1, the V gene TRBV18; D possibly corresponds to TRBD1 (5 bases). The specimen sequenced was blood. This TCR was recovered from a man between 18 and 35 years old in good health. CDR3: CASSPGTYMNTEAFF. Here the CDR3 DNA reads TGTGCCAGCTCACCGGGGACTTACATGAACACTGAAGCTTTCTTT. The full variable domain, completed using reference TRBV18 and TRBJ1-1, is NAGVMQNPRHLVRRRGQEARLRCSPMKGHSHVYWYRQLPEEGLKFMVYLQKENIIDESGMPKERFSAEFPKEGPSILRIQQVVRGDSAAYFCASSPGTYMNTEAFFGQGTRLTVV.